This T cell receptor beta chain was found in a study of blood T cell repertoires in COVID-19. About the study: Researchers got acute and convalescent COVID-19 samples from the United States, Italy and Spain. Sample material is recorded as cDNA or gDNA derived from T cells, B-cell-depleted T cells, or PBMCs.

The table lists this clone with a few counts. The CDR3 is 12 residues long. V lost 2 bases and J 6 bases, leaving 5 bases between the germline ends. Looked up from germline, CDR1 is MDHEN and CDR2 is SYDVKM. Original data processing: Reference gene primers were amplified, and this amplification served to estimate nucleated cell counts. The data were produced by immunoSEQ multiplex PCR, yet TCRdb's version contains in-frame clones alone and is incomplete. V, J and clone size reflect that table, while D and trimming were determined from the DNA. The sample lists about 110,000 clones, less than 85% occurring once.

The sample consisted of peripheral blood. V gene TRBV28 combines with J gene TRBJ2-1; no reliable D call. This receptor was obtained from a woman aged 35 to 49 with acute or convalescent COVID-19. The CDR3 sequence is CASSLQRNEQFF. Written as DNA, the CDR3 is TGTGCCAGCAGTTTACAGCGCAATGAGCAGTTCTTC.